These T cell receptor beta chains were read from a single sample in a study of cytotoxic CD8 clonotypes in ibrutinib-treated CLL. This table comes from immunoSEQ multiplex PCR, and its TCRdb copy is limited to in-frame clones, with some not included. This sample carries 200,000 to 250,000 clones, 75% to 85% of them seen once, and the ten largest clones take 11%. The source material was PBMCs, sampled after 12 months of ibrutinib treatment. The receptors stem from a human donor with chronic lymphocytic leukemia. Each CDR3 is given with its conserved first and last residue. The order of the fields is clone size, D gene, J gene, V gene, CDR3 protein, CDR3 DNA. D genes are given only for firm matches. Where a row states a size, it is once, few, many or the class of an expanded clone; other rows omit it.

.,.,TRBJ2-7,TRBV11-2,CASSPAWASYEQYF,TGTGCCAGCAGCCCAGCGTGGGCCAGCTACGAGCAGTACTTC
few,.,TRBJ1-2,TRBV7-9,CASSGRDYGYTF,TGTGCCAGCAGCGGAAGGGATTATGGCTACACCTTC
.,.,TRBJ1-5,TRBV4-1,CASSHPGTGNQPQHF,TGCGCCAGCAGCCACCCGGGGACGGGGAATCAGCCCCAGCATTTT
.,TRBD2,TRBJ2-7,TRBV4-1,CASSQASLAGRYEQYF,TGCGCCAGCAGCCAAGCTTCTCTAGCGGGTCGCTACGAGCAGTACTTC
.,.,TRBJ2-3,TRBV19,CASCQGLPTDTQYF,TGTGCCAGCTGCCAGGGCCTTCCCACAGATACGCAGTATTTT
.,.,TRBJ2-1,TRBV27,CASSLSSRGEQFF,TGTGCCAGCAGTTTATCGTCCCGGGGTGAGCAGTTCTTC
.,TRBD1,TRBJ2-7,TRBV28,CASSWTGNYEQYF,TGTGCCAGCAGTTGGACAGGGAACTACGAGCAGTACTTC
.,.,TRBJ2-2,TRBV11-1,CASSHRWGPTGELFF,TGTGCCAGCAGCCACCGATGGGGCCCCACCGGGGAGCTGTTTTTT
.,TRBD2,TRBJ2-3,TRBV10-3,CAISESGLSTDTQYF,TGTGCCATCAGTGAGTCGGGACTAAGCACAGATACGCAGTATTTT
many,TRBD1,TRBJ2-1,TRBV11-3,CASSSRDRGSYNEQFF,TGTGCCAGCAGCTCCCGCGACAGGGGCTCCTACAATGAGCAGTTCTTC
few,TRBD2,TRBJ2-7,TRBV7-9,CASSSSGRRDEQYF,TGTGCCAGCAGCTCTAGCGGGAGACGCGACGAGCAGTACTTC
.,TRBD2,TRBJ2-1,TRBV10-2,CASSAPRGRGGAKNEQFF,TGCGCCAGCAGTGCCCCCCGAGGTCGGGGGGGGGCGAAAAATGAGCAGTTCTTC
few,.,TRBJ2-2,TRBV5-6,CASSSASGELFF,TGTGCCAGCAGTTCAGCGTCCGGGGAGCTGTTTTTT
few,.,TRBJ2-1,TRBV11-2,CASSLGFYNEQFF,TGTGCCAGCAGCTTAGGCTTCTACAATGAGCAGTTCTTC
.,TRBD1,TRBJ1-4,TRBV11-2,CASSFQGTGSNEKLFF,TGTGCCAGCAGCTTCCAGGGGACAGGGTCTAATGAAAAACTGTTTTTT
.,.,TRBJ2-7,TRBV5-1,CASSSSTGANYEQYF,TGCGCCAGCAGCTCCTCGACGGGAGCGAACTACGAGCAGTACTTC
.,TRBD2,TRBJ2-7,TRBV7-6,CASSPRLRGRAPYEQYF,TGTGCCAGCAGCCCTCGATTGCGCGGGAGGGCCCCCTACGAGCAGTACTTC
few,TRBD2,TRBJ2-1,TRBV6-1,CASSDSGGRGWQFF,TGTGCCAGCAGTGACTCGGGAGGGCGGGGTTGGCAGTTCTTC
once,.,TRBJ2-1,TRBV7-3,CASSLDLINEQFF,TGTGCCAGCAGCTTAGATTTGATCAATGAGCAGTTCTTC
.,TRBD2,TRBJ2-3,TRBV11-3,CASSPGLAGGGDTQYF,TGTGCCAGCAGCCCCGGACTAGCGGGAGGAGGAGATACGCAGTATTTT
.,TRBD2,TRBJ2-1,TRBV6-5,CASSDSGHKQFF,TGTGCCAGCAGTGATAGCGGGCATAAGCAGTTCTTC
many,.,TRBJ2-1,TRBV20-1,CSASTGVQFF,TGCAGTGCTAGTACGGGGGTGCAGTTCTTC
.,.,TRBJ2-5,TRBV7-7,CASSPPEGPGETQYF,TGTGCTAGCAGCCCCCCCGAGGGACCTGGGGAGACCCAGTACTTC
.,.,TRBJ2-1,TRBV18,CASSLSGSSYNEQFF,TGTGCCAGCTCGCTAAGCGGTAGCTCCTACAATGAGCAGTTCTTC
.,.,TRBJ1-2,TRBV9,CASSVGGSAYGYTF,TGTGCCAGCAGCGTAGGAGGGTCAGCCTATGGCTACACCTTC
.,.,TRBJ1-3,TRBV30,CAWLQGNTIYF,TGTGCCTGGCTCCAGGGAAACACCATATATTTT
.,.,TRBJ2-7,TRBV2,CAEGTGPGPGEQYF,TGTGCAGAGGGGACGGGCCCGGGGCCCGGCGAGCAGTACTTC